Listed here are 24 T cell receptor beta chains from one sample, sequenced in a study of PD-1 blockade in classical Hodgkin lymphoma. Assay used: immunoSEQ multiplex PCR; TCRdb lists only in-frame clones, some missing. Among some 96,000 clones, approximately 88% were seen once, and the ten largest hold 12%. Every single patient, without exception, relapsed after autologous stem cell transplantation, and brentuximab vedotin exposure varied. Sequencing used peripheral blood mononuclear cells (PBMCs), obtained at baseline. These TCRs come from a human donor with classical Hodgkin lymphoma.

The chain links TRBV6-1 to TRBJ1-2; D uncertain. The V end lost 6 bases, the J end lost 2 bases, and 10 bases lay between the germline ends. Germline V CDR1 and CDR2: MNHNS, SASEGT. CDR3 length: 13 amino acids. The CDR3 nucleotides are TGTGCCAGCAGGTCAAGTGTGAACTATGGCTACACCTTC. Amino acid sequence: CASRSSVNYGYTF.

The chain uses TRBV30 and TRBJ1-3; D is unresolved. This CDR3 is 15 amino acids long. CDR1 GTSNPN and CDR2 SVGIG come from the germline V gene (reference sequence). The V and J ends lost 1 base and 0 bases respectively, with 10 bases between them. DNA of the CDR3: TGTGCCTGGAGTGCCCAGTCTCTCTCTGGAAACACCATATATTTT. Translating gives CAWSAQSLSGNTIYF.

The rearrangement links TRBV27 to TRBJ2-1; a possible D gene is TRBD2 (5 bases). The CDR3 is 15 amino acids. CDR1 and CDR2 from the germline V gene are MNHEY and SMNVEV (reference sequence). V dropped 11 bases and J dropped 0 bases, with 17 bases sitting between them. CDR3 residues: CARRLADSSYNEQFF. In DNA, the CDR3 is TGTGCCCGCCGCCTAGCCGATAGCTCCTACAATGAGCAGTTCTTC.

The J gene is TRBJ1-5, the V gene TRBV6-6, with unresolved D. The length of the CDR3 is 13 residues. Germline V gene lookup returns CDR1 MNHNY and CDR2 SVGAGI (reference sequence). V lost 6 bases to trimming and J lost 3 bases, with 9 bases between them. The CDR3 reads CASSRDLNQPQHF. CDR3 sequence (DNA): TGTGCCAGCAGCCGGGATCTCAATCAGCCCCAGCATTTT.

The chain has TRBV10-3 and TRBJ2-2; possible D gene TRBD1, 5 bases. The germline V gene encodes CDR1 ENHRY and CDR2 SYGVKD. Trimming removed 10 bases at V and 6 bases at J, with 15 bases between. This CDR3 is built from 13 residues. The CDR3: CANSQGLPGELFF. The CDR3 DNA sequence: TGTGCCAACTCCCAGGGTCTGCCCGGGGAGCTGTTTTTT.

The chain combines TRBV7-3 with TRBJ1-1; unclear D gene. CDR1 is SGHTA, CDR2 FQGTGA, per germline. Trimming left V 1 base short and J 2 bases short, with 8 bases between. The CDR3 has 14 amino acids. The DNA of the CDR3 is TGTGCCAGCAGCTTAAGTTCCGAAAACACTGAAGCTTTCTTT. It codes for CASSLSSENTEAFF.

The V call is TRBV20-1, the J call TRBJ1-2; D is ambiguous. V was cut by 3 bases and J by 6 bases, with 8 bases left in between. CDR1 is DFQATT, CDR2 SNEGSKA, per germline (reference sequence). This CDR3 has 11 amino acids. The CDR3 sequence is CSASSLDGYTF. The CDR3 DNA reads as TGCAGTGCTAGTTCCCTGGATGGCTACACCTTC.

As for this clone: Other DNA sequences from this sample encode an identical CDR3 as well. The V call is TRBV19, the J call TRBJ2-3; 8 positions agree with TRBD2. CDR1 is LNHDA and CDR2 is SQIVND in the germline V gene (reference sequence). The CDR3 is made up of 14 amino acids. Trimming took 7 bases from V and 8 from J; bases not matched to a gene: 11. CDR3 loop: CASTGLAGKGTQYF. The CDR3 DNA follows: TGTGCCAGTACCGGACTAGCAGGAAAAGGTACGCAGTATTTT.

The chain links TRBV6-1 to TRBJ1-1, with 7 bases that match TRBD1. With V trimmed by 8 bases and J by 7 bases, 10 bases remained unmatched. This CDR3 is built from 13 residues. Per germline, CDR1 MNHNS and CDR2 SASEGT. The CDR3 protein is CASGRARDSEAFF. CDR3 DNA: TGTGCCAGCGGCAGGGCCCGGGACAGTGAAGCTTTCTTT.

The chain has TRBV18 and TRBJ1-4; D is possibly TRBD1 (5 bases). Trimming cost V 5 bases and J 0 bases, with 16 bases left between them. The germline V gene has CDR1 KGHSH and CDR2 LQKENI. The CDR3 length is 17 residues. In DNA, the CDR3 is TGTGCCAGCTCAGCCATGGGGCAAACTGCAACTAATGAAAAACTGTTTTTT. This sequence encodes CASSAMGQTATNEKLFF. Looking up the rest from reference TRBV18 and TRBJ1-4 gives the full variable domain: NAGVMQNPRHLVRRRGQEARLRCSPMKGHSHVYWYRQLPEEGLKFMVYLQKENIIDESGMPKERFSAEFPKEGPSILRIQQVVRGDSAAYFCASSAMGQTATNEKLFFGSGTQLSVL.

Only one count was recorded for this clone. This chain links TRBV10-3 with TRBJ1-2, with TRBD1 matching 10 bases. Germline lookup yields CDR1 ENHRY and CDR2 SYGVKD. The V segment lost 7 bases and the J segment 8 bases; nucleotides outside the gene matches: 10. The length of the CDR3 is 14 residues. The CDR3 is CAITPRGTGEGYTF. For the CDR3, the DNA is TGTGCCATCACCCCTCGAGGGACAGGGGAAGGCTACACCTTC.

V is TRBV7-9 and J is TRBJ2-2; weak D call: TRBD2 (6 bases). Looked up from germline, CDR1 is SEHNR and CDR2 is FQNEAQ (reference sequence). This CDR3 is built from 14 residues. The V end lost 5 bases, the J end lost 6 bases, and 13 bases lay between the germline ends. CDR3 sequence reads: CASSRFGGPGELFF. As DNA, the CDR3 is TGTGCCAGCAGCCGGTTCGGGGGTCCCGGGGAGCTGTTTTTT.

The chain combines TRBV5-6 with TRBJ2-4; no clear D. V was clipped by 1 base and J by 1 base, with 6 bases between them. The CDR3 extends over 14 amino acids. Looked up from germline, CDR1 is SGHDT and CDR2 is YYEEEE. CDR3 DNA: TGTGCCAGCAGCTTGTGGGGTGCCAAAAACATTCAGTACTTC. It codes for CASSLWGAKNIQYF.

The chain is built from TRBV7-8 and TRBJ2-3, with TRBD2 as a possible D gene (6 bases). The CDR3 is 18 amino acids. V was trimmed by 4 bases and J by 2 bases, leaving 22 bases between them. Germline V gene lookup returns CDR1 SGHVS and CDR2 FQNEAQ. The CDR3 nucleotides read TGTGCCAGCAGCTGGGAGCCCTTCGGGGCGGGGTCCACAGATACGCAGTATTTT. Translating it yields CASSWEPFGAGSTDTQYF.

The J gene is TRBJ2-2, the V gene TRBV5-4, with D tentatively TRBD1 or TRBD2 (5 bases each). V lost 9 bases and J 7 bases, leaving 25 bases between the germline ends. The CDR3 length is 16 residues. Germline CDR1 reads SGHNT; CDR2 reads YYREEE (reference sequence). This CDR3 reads CAITTRGVGDGGELFF. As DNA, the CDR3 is TGTGCCATAACAACTAGGGGAGTGGGCGATGGCGGGGAGCTGTTTTTT.

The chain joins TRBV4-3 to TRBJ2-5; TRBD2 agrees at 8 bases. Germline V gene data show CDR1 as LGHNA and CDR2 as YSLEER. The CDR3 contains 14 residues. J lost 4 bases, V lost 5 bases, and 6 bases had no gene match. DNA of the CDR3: TGCGCCAGCAGCGCCGTCGGGGGGGGAGAGACCCAGTACTTC. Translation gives CASSAVGGGETQYF.

The CDR3 is CASSRRVVVEQYF. CDR3 bases: TGTGCCAGCTCCCGCAGGGTCGTGGTCGAGCAGTACTTC. The chain uses TRBV2 and TRBJ2-7; tentatively, D is TRBD1 (5 bases). CDR3 size: 13 residues. V was clipped by 8 bases and J by 6 bases, with 17 bases between them. CDR1 is SNHLY and CDR2 is FYNNEI in the germline V gene. Combining the CDR3 with reference TRBV2 and TRBJ2-7 gives the whole variable domain EPEVTQTPSHQVTQMGQEVILRCVPISNHLYFYWYRQILGQKVEFLVSFYNNEISEKSEIFDDQFSVERPDGSNFTLKIRSTKLEDSAMYFCASSRRVVVEQYFGPGTRLTVT.

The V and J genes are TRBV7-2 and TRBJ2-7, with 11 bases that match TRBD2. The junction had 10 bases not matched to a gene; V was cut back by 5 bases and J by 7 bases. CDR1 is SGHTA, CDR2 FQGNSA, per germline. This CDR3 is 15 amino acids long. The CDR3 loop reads CASSLGLAGGAEQYF. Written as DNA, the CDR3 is TGTGCCAGCAGCCTAGGGCTAGCGGGAGGAGCGGAGCAGTACTTC.

The CDR3: CASSELASGITYNEQFF. The DNA of the CDR3 is TGCGCCAGCAGTGAGTTGGCTAGCGGGATTACCTACAATGAGCAGTTCTTC. V and J are TRBV10-1 and TRBJ2-1, with 9 bases that match TRBD2. Germline V gene sequence: CDR1 WNHNN, CDR2 SYGVQD (reference sequence). The CDR3 contains 17 residues. The J segment lost 2 bases and the V segment lost 1 base, leaving 6 bases of the junction unmatched.

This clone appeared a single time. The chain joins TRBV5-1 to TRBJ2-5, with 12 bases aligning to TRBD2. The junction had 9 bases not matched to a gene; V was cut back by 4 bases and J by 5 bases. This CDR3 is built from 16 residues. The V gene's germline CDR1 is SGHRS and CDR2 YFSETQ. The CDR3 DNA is TGCGCCAGCAGCCTAACGACTAGCGGGAGTTTGGAGACCCAGTACTTC. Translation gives CASSLTTSGSLETQYF.

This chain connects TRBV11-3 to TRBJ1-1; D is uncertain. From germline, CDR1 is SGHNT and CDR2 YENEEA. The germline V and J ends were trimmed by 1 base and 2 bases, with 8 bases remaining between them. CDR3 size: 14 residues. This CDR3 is CASSLGPSNTEAFF. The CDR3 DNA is TGTGCCAGCAGCTTAGGACCGTCAAACACTGAAGCTTTCTTT.

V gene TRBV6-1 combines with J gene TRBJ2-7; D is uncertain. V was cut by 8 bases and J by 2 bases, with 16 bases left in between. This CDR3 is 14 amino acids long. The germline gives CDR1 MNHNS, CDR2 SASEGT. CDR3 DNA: TGTGCCAGCCTATCGGCAGGTGATACCTACGAGCAGTACTTC. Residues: CASLSAGDTYEQYF.

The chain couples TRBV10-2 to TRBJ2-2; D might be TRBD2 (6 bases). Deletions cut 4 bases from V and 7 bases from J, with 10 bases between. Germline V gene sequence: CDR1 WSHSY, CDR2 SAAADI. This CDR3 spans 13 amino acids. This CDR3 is CASSVGRGGELFF. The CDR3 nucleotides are TGCGCCAGCAGTGTGGGGCGGGGCGGGGAGCTGTTTTTT.

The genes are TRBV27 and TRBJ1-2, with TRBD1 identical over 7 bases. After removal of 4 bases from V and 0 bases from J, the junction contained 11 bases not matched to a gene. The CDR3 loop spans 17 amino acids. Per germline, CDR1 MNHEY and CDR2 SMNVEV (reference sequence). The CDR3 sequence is CASSSGQGGRANYGYTF. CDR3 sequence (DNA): TGTGCCAGCAGTTCTGGCCAGGGGGGAAGAGCTAACTATGGCTACACCTTC.